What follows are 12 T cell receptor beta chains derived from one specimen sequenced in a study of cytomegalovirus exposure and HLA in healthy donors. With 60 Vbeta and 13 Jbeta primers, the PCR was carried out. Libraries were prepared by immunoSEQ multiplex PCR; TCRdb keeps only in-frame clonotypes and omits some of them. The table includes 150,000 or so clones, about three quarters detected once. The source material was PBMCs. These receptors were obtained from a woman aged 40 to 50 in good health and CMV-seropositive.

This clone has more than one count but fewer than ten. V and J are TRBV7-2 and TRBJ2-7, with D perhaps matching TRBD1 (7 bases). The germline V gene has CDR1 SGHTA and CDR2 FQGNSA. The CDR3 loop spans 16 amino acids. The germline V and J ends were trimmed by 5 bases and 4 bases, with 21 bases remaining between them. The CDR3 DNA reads TGTGCCAGCAGCCCGGGCCGGGGGACAGTAATATACGAGCAGTACTTC. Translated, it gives CASSPGRGTVIYEQYF.

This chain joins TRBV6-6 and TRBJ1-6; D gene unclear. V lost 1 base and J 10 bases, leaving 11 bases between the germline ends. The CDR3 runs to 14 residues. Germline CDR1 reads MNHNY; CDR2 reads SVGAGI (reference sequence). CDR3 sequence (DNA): TGTGCCAGCAGTTACTACGGAGGCGGGTCACCCCTCCACTTT. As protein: CASSYYGGGSPLHF.

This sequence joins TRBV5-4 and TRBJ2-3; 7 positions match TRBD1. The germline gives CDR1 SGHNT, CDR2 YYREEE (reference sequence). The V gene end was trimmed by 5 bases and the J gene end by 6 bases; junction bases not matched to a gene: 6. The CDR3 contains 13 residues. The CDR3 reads CASSPNRGDTQYF. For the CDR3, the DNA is TGTGCCAGCAGTCCAAACAGGGGTGATACGCAGTATTTT.

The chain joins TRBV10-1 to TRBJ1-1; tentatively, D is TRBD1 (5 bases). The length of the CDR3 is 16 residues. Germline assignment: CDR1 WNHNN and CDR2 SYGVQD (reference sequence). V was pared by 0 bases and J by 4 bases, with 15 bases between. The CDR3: CASSESTLGAVTEAFF. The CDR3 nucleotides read TGCGCCAGCAGTGAGTCGACTCTAGGGGCTGTCACTGAAGCTTTCTTT.

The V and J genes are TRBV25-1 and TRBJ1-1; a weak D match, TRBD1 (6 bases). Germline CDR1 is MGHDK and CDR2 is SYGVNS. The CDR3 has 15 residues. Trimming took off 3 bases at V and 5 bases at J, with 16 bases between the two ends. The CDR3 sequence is CASSESLGGRTEAFF. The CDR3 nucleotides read TGTGCCAGCAGTGAGTCTTTGGGGGGGCGGACTGAAGCTTTCTTT.

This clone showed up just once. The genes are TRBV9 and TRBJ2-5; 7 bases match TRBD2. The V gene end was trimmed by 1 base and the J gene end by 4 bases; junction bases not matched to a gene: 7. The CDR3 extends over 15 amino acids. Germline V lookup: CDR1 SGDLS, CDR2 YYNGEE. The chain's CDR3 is CASSVTGGLGETQYF. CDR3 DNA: TGTGCCAGCAGCGTAACCGGGGGGTTGGGAGAGACCCAGTACTTC.

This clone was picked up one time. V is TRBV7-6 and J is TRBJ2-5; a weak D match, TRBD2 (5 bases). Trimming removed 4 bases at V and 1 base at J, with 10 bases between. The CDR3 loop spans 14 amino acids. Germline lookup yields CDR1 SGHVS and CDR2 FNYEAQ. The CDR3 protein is CASSSIATQETQYF. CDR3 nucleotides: TGTGCCAGCAGCTCTATAGCGACCCAAGAGACCCAGTACTTC.

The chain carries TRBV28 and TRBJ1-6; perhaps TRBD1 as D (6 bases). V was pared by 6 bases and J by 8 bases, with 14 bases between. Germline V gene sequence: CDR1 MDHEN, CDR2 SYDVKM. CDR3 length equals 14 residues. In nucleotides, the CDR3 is TGTGCCAGCAGAAATGATTACAGGGATTCACCCCTCCACTTT. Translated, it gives CASRNDYRDSPLHF.

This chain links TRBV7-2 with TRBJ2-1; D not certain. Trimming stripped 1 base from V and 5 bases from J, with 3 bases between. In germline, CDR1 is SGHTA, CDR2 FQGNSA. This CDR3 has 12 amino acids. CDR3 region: CASSLGDNEQFF. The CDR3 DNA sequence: TGTGCCAGCAGCTTAGGCGACAATGAGCAGTTCTTC. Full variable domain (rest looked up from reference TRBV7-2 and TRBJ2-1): GAGVSQSPSNKVTEKGKDVELRCDPISGHTALYWYRQSLGQGLEFLIYFQGNSAPDKSGLPSDRFSAERTGGSVSTLTIQRTQQEDSAVYLCASSLGDNEQFFGPGTRLTVL.

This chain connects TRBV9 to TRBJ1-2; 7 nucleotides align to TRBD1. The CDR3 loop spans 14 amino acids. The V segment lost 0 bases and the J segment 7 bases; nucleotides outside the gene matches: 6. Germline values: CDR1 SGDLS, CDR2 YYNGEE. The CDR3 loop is CASSVEDRFIGYTF. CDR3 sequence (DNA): TGTGCCAGCAGCGTAGAGGACAGGTTTATTGGCTACACCTTC.

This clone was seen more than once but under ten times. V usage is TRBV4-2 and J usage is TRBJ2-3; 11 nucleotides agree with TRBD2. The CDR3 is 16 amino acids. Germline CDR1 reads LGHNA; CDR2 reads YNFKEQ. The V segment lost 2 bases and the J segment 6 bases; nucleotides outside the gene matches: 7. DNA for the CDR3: TGTGCCAGCAGCCAACATAGCGGGGGGGCCTGGGATACGCAGTATTTT. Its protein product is CASSQHSGGAWDTQYF.

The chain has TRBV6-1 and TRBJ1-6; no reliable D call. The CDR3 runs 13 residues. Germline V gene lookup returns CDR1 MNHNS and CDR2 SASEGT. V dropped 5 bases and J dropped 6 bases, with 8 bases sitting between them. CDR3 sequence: CASSTGSNSPLHF. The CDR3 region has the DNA TGTGCCAGCAGTACGGGAAGTAATTCACCCCTCCACTTT.